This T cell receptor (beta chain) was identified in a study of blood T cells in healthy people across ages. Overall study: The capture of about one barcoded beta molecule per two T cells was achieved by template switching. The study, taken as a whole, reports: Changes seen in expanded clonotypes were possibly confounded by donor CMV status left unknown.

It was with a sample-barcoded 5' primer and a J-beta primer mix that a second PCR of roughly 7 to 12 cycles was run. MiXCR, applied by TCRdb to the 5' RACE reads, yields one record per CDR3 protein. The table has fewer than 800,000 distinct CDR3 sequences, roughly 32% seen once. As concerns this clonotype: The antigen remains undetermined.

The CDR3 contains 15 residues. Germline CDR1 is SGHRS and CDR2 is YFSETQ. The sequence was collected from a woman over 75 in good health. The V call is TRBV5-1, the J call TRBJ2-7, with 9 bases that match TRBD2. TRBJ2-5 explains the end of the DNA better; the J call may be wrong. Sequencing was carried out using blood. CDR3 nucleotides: TGCGCCAGCAGCTTGGACGCGGGAGGGTGGGAGACCCAGTACTTC. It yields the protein CASSLDAGGWETQYF.